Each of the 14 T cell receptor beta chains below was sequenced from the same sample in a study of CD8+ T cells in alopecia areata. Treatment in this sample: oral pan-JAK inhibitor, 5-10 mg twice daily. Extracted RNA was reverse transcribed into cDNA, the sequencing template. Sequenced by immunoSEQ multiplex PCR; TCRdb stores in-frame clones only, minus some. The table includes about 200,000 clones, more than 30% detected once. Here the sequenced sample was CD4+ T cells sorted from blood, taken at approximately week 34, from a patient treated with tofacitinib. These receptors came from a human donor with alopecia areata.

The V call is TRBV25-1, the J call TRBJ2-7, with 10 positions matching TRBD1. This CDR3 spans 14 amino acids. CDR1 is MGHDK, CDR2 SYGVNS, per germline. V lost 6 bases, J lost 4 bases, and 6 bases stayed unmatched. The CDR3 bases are TGTGCCAGCAGAAGACAGGGGGCGAGGTACGAGCAGTACTTC. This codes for CASRRQGARYEQYF.

The CDR3 region has the DNA TGTGCCAGCAGCTTGAAACGGACGTTGAACACTGAAGCTTTCTTT. Protein: CASSLKRTLNTEAFF. The chain couples TRBV7-9 to TRBJ1-1; D uncertain. The CDR3 has 15 amino acids. Germline CDR1 SEHNR, CDR2 FQNEAQ (reference sequence). V shed 3 bases and J shed 0 bases, with 11 bases lying between them.

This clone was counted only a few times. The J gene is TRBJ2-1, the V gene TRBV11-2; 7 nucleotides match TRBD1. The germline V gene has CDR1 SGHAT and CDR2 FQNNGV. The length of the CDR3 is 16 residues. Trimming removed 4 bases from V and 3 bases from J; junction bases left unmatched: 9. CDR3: CASSSGTESLYNEQFF. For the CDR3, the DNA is TGTGCCAGCAGCTCCGGGACAGAATCCCTCTACAATGAGCAGTTCTTC.

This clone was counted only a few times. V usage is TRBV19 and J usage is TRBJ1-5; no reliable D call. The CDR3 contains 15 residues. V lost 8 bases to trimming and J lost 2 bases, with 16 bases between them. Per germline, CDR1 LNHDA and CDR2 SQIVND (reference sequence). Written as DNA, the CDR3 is TGTGCCAGTCAAGCGATGGCGGAGGGCAATCAGCCCCAGCATTTT. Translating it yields CASQAMAEGNQPQHF. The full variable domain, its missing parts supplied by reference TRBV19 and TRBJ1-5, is DGGITQSPKYLFRKEGQNVTLSCEQNLNHDAMYWYRQDPGQGLRLIYYSQIVNDFQKGDIAEGYSVSREKKESFPLTVTSAQKNPTAFYLCASQAMAEGNQPQHFGDGTRLSIL.

The CDR3 is CASSYSTNNSPLHF. CDR3 in DNA: TGTGCCAGCAGTTACTCCACCAATAATTCACCCCTCCACTTT. The V and J genes are TRBV6-6 and TRBJ1-6; D is undetermined. The CDR3 length is 14 residues. V was cut by 0 bases and J by 5 bases, with 5 bases left in between. The germline gives CDR1 MNHNY, CDR2 SVGAGI (reference sequence).

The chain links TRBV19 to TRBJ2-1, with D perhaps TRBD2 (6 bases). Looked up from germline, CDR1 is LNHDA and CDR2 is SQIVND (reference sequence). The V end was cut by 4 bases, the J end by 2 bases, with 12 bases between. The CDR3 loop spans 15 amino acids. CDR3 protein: CASSRERTTYNEQFF. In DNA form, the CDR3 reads TGTGCCAGTAGTAGGGAAAGGACTACCTACAATGAGCAGTTCTTC.

CDR3 amino acids: CASSPTLANEQFF. Written as DNA, the CDR3 is TGTGCCAGCAGCCCGACACTAGCGAATGAGCAGTTCTTC. The chain links TRBV7-3 to TRBJ2-1; 7 bases are shared with TRBD2. V gave up 5 bases and J gave up 7 bases; unmatched junction bases: 5. Germline V gives CDR1 SGHTA, CDR2 FQGTGA. The CDR3 has 13 amino acids.

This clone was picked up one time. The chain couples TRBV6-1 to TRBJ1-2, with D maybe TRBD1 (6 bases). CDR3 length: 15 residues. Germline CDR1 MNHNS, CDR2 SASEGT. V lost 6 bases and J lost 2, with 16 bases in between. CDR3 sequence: CASRSHDRMNYGYTF. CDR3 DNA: TGTGCCAGCAGGTCTCATGACAGGATGAACTATGGCTACACCTTC.

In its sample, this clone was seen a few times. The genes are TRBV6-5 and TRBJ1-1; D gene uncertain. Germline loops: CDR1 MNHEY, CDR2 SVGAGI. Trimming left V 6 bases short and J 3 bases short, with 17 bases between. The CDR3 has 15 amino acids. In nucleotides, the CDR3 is TGTGCCAGCAGAAAACCGGGGAGTACCGACACTGAAGCTTTCTTT. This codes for CASRKPGSTDTEAFF.

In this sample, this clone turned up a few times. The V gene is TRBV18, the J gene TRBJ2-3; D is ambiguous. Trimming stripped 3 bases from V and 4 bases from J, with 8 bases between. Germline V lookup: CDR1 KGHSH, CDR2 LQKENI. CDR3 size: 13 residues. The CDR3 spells CASSPNKADTQYF. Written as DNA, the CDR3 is TGTGCCAGCTCACCTAATAAAGCAGATACGCAGTATTTT. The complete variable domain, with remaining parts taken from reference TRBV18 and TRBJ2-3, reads NAGVMQNPRHLVRRRGQEARLRCSPMKGHSHVYWYRQLPEEGLKFMVYLQKENIIDESGMPKERFSAEFPKEGPSILRIQQVVRGDSAAYFCASSPNKADTQYFGPGTRLTVL.

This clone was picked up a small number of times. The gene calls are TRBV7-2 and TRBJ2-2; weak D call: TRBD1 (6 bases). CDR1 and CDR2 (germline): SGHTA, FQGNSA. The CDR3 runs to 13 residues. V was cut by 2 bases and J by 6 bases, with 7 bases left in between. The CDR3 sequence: CASSLNRAGELFF. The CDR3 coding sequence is TGTGCCAGCAGCTTAAACAGGGCCGGGGAGCTGTTTTTT.

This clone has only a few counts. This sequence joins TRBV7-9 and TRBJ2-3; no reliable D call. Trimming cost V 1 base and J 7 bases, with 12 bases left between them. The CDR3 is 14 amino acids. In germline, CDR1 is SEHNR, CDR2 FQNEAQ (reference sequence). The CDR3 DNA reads TGTGCCAGCAGCTTAGGGGAAACTCGAAATACGCAGTATTTT. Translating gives CASSLGETRNTQYF.

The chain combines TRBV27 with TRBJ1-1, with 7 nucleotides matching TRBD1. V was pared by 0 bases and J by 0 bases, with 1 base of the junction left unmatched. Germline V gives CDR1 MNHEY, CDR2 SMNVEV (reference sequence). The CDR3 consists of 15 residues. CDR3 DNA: TGTGCCAGCAGTTTATCGACAGGGTTGAACACTGAAGCTTTCTTT. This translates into CASSLSTGLNTEAFF.

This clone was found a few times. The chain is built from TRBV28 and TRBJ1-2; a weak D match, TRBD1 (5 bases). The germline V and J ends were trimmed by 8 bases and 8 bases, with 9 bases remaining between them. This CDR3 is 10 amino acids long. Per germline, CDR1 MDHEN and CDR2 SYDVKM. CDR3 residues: CASGPGGYTF. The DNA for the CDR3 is TGTGCCAGCGGACCAGGGGGCTACACCTTC.